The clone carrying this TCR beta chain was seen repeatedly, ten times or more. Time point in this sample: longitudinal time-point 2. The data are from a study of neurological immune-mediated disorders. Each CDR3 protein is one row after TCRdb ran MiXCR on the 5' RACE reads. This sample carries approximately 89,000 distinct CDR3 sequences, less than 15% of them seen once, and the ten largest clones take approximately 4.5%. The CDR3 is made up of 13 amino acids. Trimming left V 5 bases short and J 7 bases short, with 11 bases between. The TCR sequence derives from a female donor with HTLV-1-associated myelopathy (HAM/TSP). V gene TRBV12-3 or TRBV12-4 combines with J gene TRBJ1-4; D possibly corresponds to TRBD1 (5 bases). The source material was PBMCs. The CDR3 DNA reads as TGTGCCAGCAGTCGGGCAGGGAGTGAAAAACTGTTTTTT. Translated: CASSRAGSEKLFF.